The 18 T cell receptor beta chains reported below all come from one sample, sequenced in a study of regulatory dendritic cells for organ transplantation. Some clones are missing from TCRdb's copy, which holds only in-frame ones; the method was immunoSEQ multiplex PCR. This sample has 35,000 to 45,000 clones; 80% to 95% occur once, and the top ten carry 0.11%. Sequencing was carried out using naive CD8+ T cells from blood. Subset reported: CD45RA+ naive T cells. Receptors were obtained from a human donor in good health.

The chain is built from TRBV28 and TRBJ1-4, with D possibly being TRBD1 (6 bases). CDR1 is MDHEN, CDR2 SYDVKM, per germline. The ends were cut back, 4 bases at V and 7 bases at J, with 19 bases in the middle. The CDR3 runs 16 residues. In DNA, the CDR3 is TGTGCCAGCAGTTATCGAGGAGAGGGGGGAGCTGAAAAACTGTTTTTT. This sequence encodes CASSYRGEGGAEKLFF.

The chain has TRBV6-5 and TRBJ2-1; the D gene could be TRBD1 or TRBD2 (5 bases each). This CDR3 has 16 residues. The V and J ends lost 0 bases and 4 bases respectively, with 13 bases between them. Germline V gene lookup returns CDR1 MNHEY and CDR2 SVGAGI. CDR3 DNA: TGTGCCAGCAGTTACTCAGGGACGGTAAAGTACAATGAGCAGTTCTTC. It codes for CASSYSGTVKYNEQFF.

The chain employs TRBV19 and TRBJ2-1; D unresolved. This CDR3 is 13 amino acids long. The germline CDR1 and CDR2 sequences are LNHDA and SQIVND (reference sequence). V was clipped by 3 bases and J by 5 bases, with 8 bases between them. CDR3 sequence: CASSIGENNEQFF. For the CDR3, the DNA is TGTGCCAGTAGTATTGGAGAAAACAATGAGCAGTTCTTC.

This clone was recorded a few times. This sequence joins TRBV7-9 and TRBJ1-1, with 7 bases aligning to TRBD1. Germline V gene lookup returns CDR1 SEHNR and CDR2 FQNEAQ (reference sequence). V shed 5 bases and J 1 base; nucleotides not matched to a gene: 1. The CDR3 length is 13 residues. The DNA of the CDR3 is TGTGCCAGCAGCCCAGGGGGGAACACTGAAGCTTTCTTT. It encodes CASSPGGNTEAFF.

The rearrangement joins TRBV27 to TRBJ2-7, with D uncertain. The CDR3 is made up of 13 amino acids. V lost 3 bases, J lost 2 bases, and 8 bases lay in between. The V gene's germline CDR1 is MNHEY and CDR2 SMNVEV (reference sequence). CDR3 bases: TGTGCCAGCAGTTTGTCCCCCACCTACGAGCAGTACTTC. Its translation: CASSLSPTYEQYF.

Concerning this clone: Sequence at one end of the junction differs from germline and may be a read error. The chain recombines TRBV7-2 with TRBJ2-4; 10 bases fit TRBD2. In germline, CDR1 is SGHTA, CDR2 FQGNSA. CDR3 length: 16 amino acids. The CDR3 coding sequence is TGTGCCAGCACCTTAGAGGGACTAGCGCCCCAAAACATTCAGTACTTC. Amino acids: CASTLEGLAPQNIQYF.

This clone was seen just once. The chain carries TRBV6-5 and TRBJ1-6; D might be TRBD1 (5 bases). The CDR3 extends over 14 amino acids. Germline CDR1 reads MNHEY; CDR2 reads SVGAGI. V lost 4 bases and J lost 6, with 10 bases in between. The CDR3 nucleotides are TGTGCCAGCAGTTGGGACGGAGTTAATTCACCCCTCCACTTT. This translates into CASSWDGVNSPLHF.

The chain couples TRBV5-8 to TRBJ1-6, with D hard to call. The ends were cut back, 0 bases at V and 6 bases at J, with 7 bases in the middle. The CDR3 length is 14 residues. CDR1 and CDR2 (germline): SGHTS, YDEGEE. The DNA for the CDR3 is TGTGCCAGCAGCTTGGTCCCGGGTAATTCACCCCTCCACTTT. It specifies CASSLVPGNSPLHF.

This clone was seen a few times. The CDR3 sequence is CASSPTGGLGTEAFF. The CDR3 DNA reads TGTGCCAGCAGTCCTACAGGGGGACTGGGCACTGAAGCTTTCTTT. This chain links TRBV7-6 with TRBJ1-1, with 8 bases that match TRBD1. V dropped 6 bases and J dropped 4; count of bases not matched to a gene: 10. The germline V gene has CDR1 SGHVS and CDR2 FNYEAQ. The CDR3 spans 15 residues.

J is TRBJ2-7 and V is TRBV2, with a weak D call TRBD1 (6 bases). This CDR3 has 13 residues. Per germline, CDR1 SNHLY and CDR2 FYNNEI. Trimming took off 10 bases at V and 3 bases at J, with 16 bases between the two ends. Here the CDR3 reads CAILDRISYEQYF. The CDR3 nucleotides are TGTGCCATATTAGACAGGATAAGCTACGAGCAGTACTTC.

The genes are TRBV9 and TRBJ2-5, with D tentatively TRBD1 or TRBD2 (5 bases each). V gave up 3 bases and J gave up 2 bases, with 11 bases separating them. The CDR3 sequence is 14 residues long. The germline gives CDR1 SGDLS, CDR2 YYNGEE. Written as DNA, the CDR3 is TGTGCCAGCAGCGAATCCGGGGCACAAGAGACCCAGTACTTC. This sequence encodes CASSESGAQETQYF.

The rearrangement links TRBV15 to TRBJ1-2; D is perhaps TRBD1 (5 bases). The V gene lost 0 bases and the J gene lost 5 bases, with 16 bases spanning the gap. The CDR3 loop spans 16 amino acids. In germline, CDR1 is LNHNV, CDR2 YYDKDF (reference sequence). The CDR3 loop is CATSRDWQGDVYGYTF. CDR3 bases: TGTGCCACCAGCAGAGATTGGCAGGGAGACGTATATGGCTACACCTTC.

The chain carries TRBV11-3 and TRBJ2-1; 12 bases align to TRBD2. Germline-derived CDR1 and CDR2 are SGHNT and YENEEA. The CDR3 length is 15 residues. V dropped 6 bases and J dropped 7; count of bases not matched to a gene: 7. Here the CDR3 reads CASSSSGRGLNEQFF. CDR3 nucleotide sequence: TGTGCCAGCAGTTCTAGCGGGAGGGGTCTGAATGAGCAGTTCTTC.

The rearrangement joins TRBV19 to TRBJ2-1; D tentatively reads TRBD1 or TRBD2 (5 bases each). V was cut by 4 bases and J by 2 bases, with 15 bases left in between. The CDR3 contains 16 residues. Germline lookup yields CDR1 LNHDA and CDR2 SQIVND (reference sequence). This CDR3 reads CASSTLALGAYNEQFF. CDR3 nucleotides: TGTGCCAGTAGTACTCTAGCCCTAGGGGCCTACAATGAGCAGTTCTTC.

The V and J genes are TRBV7-9 and TRBJ2-5, with 11 nucleotides matching TRBD2. The V and J ends lost 6 bases and 5 bases, in that order; junction bases with no gene match: 8. Germline CDR1 and CDR2: SEHNR and FQNEAQ (reference sequence). The CDR3 totals 15 residues. CDR3 sequence (DNA): TGTGCCAGCAGACCGATAGCGGGGGGGCTGGAGACCCAGTACTTC. Amino acid sequence: CASRPIAGGLETQYF.

V gene TRBV30 combines with J gene TRBJ1-2; 7 bases fit TRBD1. V was clipped by 1 base and J by 2 bases; unmatched bases: 4. Germline CDR1 is GTSNPN and CDR2 is SVGIG (reference sequence). The CDR3 loop spans 14 amino acids. CDR3 protein: CAWSGGQRNYGYTF. DNA for the CDR3: TGTGCCTGGAGTGGGGGACAGAGGAACTATGGCTACACCTTC.

A single count supports this clone. This sequence joins TRBV28 and TRBJ2-7; 7 nucleotides agree with TRBD1. V was clipped by 5 bases and J by 3 bases; unmatched bases: 10. Germline-derived CDR1 and CDR2 are MDHEN and SYDVKM. The CDR3 covers 15 residues. The CDR3: CASSPGSRGIYEQYF. The CDR3 DNA reads TGTGCCAGCAGTCCAGGCTCCAGGGGGATCTACGAGCAGTACTTC.

J is TRBJ2-3 and V is TRBV9; 7 bases match TRBD2. This CDR3 region has 14 residues. V gave up 7 bases and J gave up 2 bases; unmatched junction bases: 7. Germline V gene data show CDR1 as SGDLS and CDR2 as YYNGEE. The CDR3 here is CASGGAGVTDTQYF. CDR3 sequence (DNA): TGTGCCAGCGGAGGGGCGGGGGTCACAGATACGCAGTATTTT.